This T cell receptor beta chain was observed in a study of cytomegalovirus exposure and HLA in healthy donors. The V gene's germline CDR1 is SQVTM and CDR2 ANQGSEA. With 1 base removed from V and 5 bases from J, the gap between germline ends came to 9 bases. This CDR3 comprises 12 residues. PCR was performed using 60 Vbeta and 13 Jbeta primers. The method was immunoSEQ multiplex PCR; TCRdb's version includes in-frame clones alone and lacks a portion of them. Of fewer than 150,000 clones listed, under 80% are singletons. The clonotype originates from a male donor in good health and CMV-seronegative. Sequenced material: PBMCs. This chain uses TRBV29-1 with TRBJ2-7, with TRBD2 as a possible D gene (5 bases). CDR3 region: CSVEGRKDEQYF. The CDR3 coding sequence is TGCAGCGTTGAAGGGAGGAAGGACGAGCAGTACTTC.